A selection of T cell receptor beta chains follows, all from one sample in a study of identical twins. TCRdb called the 5' RACE reads again in MiXCR, with one record for every CDR3 protein. The sample lists hundreds of thousands of distinct CDR3 sequences, around a sixth occurring once. These data were likewise used in another study, on T cells expressing NK-cell markers.

The material sequenced was PBMCs. These receptors were obtained from a woman under 30 in good health. The CDR3 runs from the conserved cysteine through the conserved F or W. D genes are given only for firm matches. The size entry is marked missing in some rows and otherwise reads once, few, many or a size class.

>NA|TRBD1|TRBV12-3/TRBV12-4|TRBJ1-2
TGTGCCAGCAGTTTAGAACAGGGGCCCGGCTACACCTTC
CASSLEQGPGYTF
>NA|NA|TRBV2|TRBJ2-1
TGTGCCAGAGGGGAGGGGGCCACCTACAATGAGCAGTTCTTC
CARGEGATYNEQFF
>few|NA|TRBV11-2|TRBJ2-5
TGTGCCAGCAGGCTGGCGTTGGAGACCCAGTACTTC
CASRLALETQYF
>many|TRBD1|TRBV11-2|TRBJ1-1
TGTGCCAGCAGCCGTACAGGGGCGGGGGTGGACACTGAAGCTTTCTTT
CASSRTGAGVDTEAFF
>NA|TRBD1|TRBV15|TRBJ2-3
TGTGCCACCAGCCCCAGGGGGCGCGTGGATACGCAGTATTTT
CATSPRGRVDTQYF
>NA|TRBD1|TRBV12-3/TRBV12-4|TRBJ2-1
TGTGCCGCCGGGACAGCCCCTTACAATGAGCAGTTCTTC
CAAGTAPYNEQFF
>NA|NA|TRBV5-6|TRBJ2-7
TGTGCCAGCAGTATTGGACACTTCTCCTACGAGCAGTACTTC
CASSIGHFSYEQYF
>once|NA|TRBV10-3|TRBJ1-6
TGTGCCATCAGACCGGGCGGCTCCTATAATTCACCCCTCCACTTT
CAIRPGGSYNSPLHF
>NA|TRBD1|TRBV15|TRBJ1-2
TGTGCCACCAGCAGAGATATCTTAGGACAGGGTGGCTACACCTTC
CATSRDILGQGGYTF
>NA|TRBD1|TRBV7-2|TRBJ2-2
TGTGCCAGCAGCTCTAGTCTGACAGGGGGTACCGGGGAGCTGTTTTTT
CASSSSLTGGTGELFF
>NA|NA|TRBV6-5|TRBJ1-1
TGTGCCAGCAGTCACCGGCCCCCCCCAAGTCCTGAAGCTTTCTTT
CASSHRPPPSPEAFF
>NA|TRBD2|TRBV5-1|TRBJ2-5
TGCGCCAGCAGGGACCGACTAGCGGGGGATCAAGAGACCCAGTACTTC
CASRDRLAGDQETQYF
>NA|NA|TRBV6-1|TRBJ1-2
TGTGCCACACAATCCCGGGGAATTGACTATGGCTACACCTTC
CATQSRGIDYGYTF
>NA|NA|TRBV9|TRBJ2-2
TGTGCCAGCACCTACCACACCAACACCGGGGAGCTGTTTTTT
CASTYHTNTGELFF
>NA|NA|TRBV20-1|TRBJ2-7
TGCAGTGCTGGTCCTGGAGGAATCTTCGAGCAGTACTTC
CSAGPGGIFEQYF
>few|NA|TRBV6-1|TRBJ1-5
TGTGCCAGCCACTCAGGTAGGGGACAGCCCCAGCATTTT
CASHSGRGQPQHF
>once|NA|TRBV7-9|TRBJ2-7
TGTGCCAGCAGCCCCTGGTTAGGGGGAGACCTCGAGCAGTACTTC
CASSPWLGGDLEQYF
>many|NA|TRBV12-3/TRBV12-4|TRBJ2-1
TGTGCCCGGGGAGTGGGGGGATCCTACAATGAGCAGTTCTTC
CARGVGGSYNEQFF
>NA|NA|TRBV10-3|TRBJ2-5
TGTGCCATCAGCGAACCGGGAAAAGGAACCCAGTACTTC
CAISEPGKGTQYF
>NA|NA|TRBV12-3/TRBV12-4|TRBJ2-1
TGTGCCAGCAGTTCAGAACACAATGAGCAGTTCTTC
CASSSEHNEQFF
>few|NA|TRBV6-5|TRBJ2-2
TGTGCCAGCAGTTACTCCGGGGTATTATCCACCGGGGAGCTGTTTTTT
CASSYSGVLSTGELFF
>NA|NA|TRBV5-4|TRBJ2-3
TGTGCCAGCAGCGGATGGGGGGTCTCGCAGTATTTT
CASSGWGVSQYF
>few|NA|TRBV6-4|TRBJ2-3
TGTGCCAGCAGTGACGGAGTGACAGATACGCAGTATTTT
CASSDGVTDTQYF
>NA|NA|TRBV27|TRBJ1-2
TGTGCCAGCAGTTCTCGGACCTCTTCGTCACAGGGCTACACCTTC
CASSSRTSSSQGYTF
>NA|NA|TRBV5-1|TRBJ2-3
TGCGCCAGCAGCATTGGTGGGGGGACAGCCCCAGATACGCAGTATTTT
CASSIGGGTAPDTQYF
>many|NA|TRBV12-3/TRBV12-4|TRBJ2-3
TGTGCCAGCAGTTTGTACAGGGTCACAGATACGCAGTATTTT
CASSLYRVTDTQYF
>NA|NA|TRBV7-9|TRBJ1-5
TGTGCCAGCAGCTTAGTGGGGGAGAATCAGCCCCAGCATTTT
CASSLVGENQPQHF
>NA|NA|TRBV24-1|TRBJ1-5
TGTGCCACCAGTGATTTGCAGGCGGGACCCCGGGGGAATCAGCCCCAGCATTTT
CATSDLQAGPRGNQPQHF
>few|TRBD2|TRBV3-1|TRBJ2-1
TGTGCCAGCAGCCGACCGGGACTAGCGGGCCTCAATGAGCAGTTCTTC
CASSRPGLAGLNEQFF
>few|TRBD1|TRBV6-1|TRBJ2-3
TGTGCCAGCGGCCCCCAGGGGGGCACAGATACGCAGTATTTT
CASGPQGGTDTQYF
>few|TRBD1|TRBV28|TRBJ2-7
TGTGCCAGCAGTACGACAGGGCTCTCCTACGAGCAGTACTTC
CASSTTGLSYEQYF
>few|NA|TRBV6-2/TRBV6-3|TRBJ2-3
TGTGCCAGCAGTTGGGCAGCCACCACAGATACGCAGTATTTT
CASSWAATTDTQYF
>NA|TRBD1|TRBV10-3|TRBJ2-7
TGTGCCATCAGTGGGCCGGGGAATAGAGGACAGGGCGTCGGCGAGCAGTACTTC
CAISGPGNRGQGVGEQYF
>NA|TRBD2|TRBV6-4|TRBJ2-3
TGTGCCAGCAGTGCTGGACTAGCGGGAGGAGATACGCAGTATTTT
CASSAGLAGGDTQYF
>few|NA|TRBV5-1|TRBJ1-2
TGCGCCAGCCACAACTTCGAGGGGACAAGGTATGGCTACACCTTC
CASHNFEGTRYGYTF
>NA|TRBD2|TRBV27|TRBJ2-5
TGTGCCAGCAGTTTATGGGGGGGTAGCGGGGGAACACAAGAGACCCAGTACTTC
CASSLWGGSGGTQETQYF
>NA|NA|TRBV10-3|TRBJ2-1
TGTGCCATCGGCGGCGGGGAGCAGTTCTTC
CAIGGGEQFF
>few|TRBD1|TRBV29-1|TRBJ2-2
TGCAGCGGGGCAGGGACAGAAGGCGGGGAGCTGTTTTTT
CSGAGTEGGELFF
>NA|TRBD2|TRBV20-1|TRBJ2-3
TGCAGTGCCCCGGGTGTGATAGCGGGAACCACAGATACGCAGTATTTT
CSAPGVIAGTTDTQYF
>few|TRBD2|TRBV5-1|TRBJ2-1
TGCGCCAGCAGCTTTCTAGCGGGAGCGTCCACTAGTTTCCAGAGCTCCTACAATGAGCAGTTCTTC
CASSFLAGASTSFQSSYNEQFF
>many|TRBD2|TRBV10-2|TRBJ2-1
TGCGCCAGCAGTGAGTTCTCCATCTCGGGGGGGTTTGAGCAGTTCTTC
CASSEFSISGGFEQFF
>NA|TRBD2|TRBV5-6|TRBJ2-7
TGTGCCAGCAGCCTAAGACTAGCGGGAGGGCCTCAGTACTTC
CASSLRLAGGPQYF
>few|NA|TRBV5-6|TRBJ1-6
TGTGCCAGCAGCCCAGGGGACTCACCCCTCCACTTT
CASSPGDSPLHF
>few|NA|TRBV25-1|TRBJ1-2
TGTGCCAGCAGTGAATATAGTTATGGCTACACCTTC
CASSEYSYGYTF